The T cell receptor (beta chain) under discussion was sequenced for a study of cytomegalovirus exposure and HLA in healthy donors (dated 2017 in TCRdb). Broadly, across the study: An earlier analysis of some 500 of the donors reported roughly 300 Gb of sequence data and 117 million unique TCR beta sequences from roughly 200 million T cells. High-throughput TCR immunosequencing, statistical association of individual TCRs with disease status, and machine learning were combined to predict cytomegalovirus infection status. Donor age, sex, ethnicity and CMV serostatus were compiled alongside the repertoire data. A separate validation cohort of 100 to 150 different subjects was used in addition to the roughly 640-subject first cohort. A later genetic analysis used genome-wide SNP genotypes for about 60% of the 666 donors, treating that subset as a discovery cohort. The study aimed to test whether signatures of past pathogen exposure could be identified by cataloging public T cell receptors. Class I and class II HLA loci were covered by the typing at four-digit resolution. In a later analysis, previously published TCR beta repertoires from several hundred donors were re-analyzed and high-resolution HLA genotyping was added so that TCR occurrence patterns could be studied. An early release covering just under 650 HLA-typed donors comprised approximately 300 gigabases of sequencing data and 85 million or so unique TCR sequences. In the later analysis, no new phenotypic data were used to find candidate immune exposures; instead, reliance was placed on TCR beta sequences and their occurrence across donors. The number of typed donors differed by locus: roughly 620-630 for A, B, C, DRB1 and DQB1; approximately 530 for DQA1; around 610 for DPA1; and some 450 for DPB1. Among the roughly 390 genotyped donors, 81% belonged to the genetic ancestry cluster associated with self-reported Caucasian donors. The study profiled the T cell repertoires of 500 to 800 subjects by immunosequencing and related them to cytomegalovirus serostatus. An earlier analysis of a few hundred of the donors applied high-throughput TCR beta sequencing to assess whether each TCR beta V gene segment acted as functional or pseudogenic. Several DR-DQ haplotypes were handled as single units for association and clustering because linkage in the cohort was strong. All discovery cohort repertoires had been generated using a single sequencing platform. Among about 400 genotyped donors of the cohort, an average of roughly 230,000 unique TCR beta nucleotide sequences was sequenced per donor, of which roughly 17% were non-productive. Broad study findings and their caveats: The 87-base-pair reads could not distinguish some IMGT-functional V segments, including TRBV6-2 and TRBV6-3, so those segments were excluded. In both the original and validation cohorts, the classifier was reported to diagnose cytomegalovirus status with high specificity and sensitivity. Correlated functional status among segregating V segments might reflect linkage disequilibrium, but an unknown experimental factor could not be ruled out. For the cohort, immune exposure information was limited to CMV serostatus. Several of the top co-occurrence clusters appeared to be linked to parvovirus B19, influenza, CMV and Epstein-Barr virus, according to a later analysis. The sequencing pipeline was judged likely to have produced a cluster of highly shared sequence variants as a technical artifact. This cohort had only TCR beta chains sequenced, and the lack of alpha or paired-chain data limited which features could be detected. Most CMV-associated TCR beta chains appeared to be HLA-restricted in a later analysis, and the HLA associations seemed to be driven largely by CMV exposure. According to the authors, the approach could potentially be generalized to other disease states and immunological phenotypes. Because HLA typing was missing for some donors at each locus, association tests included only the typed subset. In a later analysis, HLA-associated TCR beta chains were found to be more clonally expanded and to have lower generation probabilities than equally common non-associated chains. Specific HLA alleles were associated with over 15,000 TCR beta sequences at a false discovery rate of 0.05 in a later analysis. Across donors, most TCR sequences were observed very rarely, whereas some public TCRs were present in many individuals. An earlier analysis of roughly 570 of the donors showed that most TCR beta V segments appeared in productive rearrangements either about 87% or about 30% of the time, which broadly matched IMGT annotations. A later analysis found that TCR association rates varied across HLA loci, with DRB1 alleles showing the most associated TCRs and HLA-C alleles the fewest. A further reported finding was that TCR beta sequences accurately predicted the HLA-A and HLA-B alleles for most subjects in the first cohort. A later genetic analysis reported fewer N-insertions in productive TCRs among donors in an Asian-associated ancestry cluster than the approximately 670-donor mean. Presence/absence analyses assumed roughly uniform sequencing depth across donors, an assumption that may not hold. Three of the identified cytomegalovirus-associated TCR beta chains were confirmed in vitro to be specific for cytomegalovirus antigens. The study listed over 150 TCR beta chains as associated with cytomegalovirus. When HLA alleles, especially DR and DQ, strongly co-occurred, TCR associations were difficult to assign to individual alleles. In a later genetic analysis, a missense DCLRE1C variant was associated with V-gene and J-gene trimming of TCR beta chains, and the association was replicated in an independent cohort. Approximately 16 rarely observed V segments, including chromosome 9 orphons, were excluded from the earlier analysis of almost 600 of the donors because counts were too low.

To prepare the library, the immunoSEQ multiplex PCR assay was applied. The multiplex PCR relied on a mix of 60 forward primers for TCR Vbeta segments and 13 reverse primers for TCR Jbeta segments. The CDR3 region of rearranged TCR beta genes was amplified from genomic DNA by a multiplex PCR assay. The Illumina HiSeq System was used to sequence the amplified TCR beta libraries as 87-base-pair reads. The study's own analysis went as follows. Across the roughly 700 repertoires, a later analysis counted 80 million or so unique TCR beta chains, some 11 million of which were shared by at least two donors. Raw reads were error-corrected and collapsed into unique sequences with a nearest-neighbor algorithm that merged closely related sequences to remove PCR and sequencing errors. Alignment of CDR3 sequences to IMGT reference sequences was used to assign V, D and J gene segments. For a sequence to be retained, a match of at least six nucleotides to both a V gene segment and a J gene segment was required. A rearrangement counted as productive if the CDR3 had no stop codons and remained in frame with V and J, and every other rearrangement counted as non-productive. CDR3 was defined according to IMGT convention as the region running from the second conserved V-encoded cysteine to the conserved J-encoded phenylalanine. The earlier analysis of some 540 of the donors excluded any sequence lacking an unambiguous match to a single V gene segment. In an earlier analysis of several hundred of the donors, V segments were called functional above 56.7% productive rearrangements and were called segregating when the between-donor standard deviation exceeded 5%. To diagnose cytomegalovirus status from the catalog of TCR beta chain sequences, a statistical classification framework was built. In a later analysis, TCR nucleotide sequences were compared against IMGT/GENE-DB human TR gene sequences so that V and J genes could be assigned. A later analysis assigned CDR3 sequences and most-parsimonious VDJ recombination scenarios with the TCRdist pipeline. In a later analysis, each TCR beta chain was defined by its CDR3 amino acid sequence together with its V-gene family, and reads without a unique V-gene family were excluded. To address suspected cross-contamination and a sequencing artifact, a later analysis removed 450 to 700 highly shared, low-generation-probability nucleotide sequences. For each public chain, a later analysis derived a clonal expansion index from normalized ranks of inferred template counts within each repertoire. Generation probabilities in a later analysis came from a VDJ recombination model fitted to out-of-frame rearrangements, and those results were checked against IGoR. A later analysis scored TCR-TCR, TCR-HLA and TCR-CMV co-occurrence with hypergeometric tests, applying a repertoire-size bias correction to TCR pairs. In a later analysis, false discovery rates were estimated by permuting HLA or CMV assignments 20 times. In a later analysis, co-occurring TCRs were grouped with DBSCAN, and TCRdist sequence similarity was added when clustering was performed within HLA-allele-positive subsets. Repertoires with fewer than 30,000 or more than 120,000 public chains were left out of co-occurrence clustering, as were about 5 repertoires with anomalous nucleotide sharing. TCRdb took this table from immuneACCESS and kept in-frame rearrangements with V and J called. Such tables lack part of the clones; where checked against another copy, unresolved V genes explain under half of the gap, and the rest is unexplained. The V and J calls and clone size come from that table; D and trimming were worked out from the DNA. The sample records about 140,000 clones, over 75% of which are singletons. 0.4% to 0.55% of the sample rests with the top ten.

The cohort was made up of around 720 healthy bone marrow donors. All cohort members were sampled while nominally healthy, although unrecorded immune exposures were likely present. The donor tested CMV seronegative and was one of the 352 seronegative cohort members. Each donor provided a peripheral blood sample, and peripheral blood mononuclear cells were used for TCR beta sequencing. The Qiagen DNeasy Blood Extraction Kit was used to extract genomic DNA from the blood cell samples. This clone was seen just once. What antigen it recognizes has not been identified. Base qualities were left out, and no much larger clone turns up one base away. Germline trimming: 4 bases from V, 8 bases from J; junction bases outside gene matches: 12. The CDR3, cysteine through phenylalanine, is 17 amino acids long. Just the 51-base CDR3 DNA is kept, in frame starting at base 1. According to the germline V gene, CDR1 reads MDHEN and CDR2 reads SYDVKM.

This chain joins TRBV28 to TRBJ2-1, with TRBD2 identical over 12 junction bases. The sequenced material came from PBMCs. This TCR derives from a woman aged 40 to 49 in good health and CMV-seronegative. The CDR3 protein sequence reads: CASSSNRLAGAEDEQFF. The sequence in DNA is TGTGCCAGCAGTTCAAATAGACTAGCGGGAGCAGAAGATGAGCAGTTCTTC.